This note documents a single T cell receptor beta chain sequence. The sample has other DNA sequences that encode this CDR3 too. The data belong to a study of T cell changes during pregnancy in multiple sclerosis. The CDR3 is 10 amino acids. The V gene's germline CDR1 is SNHLY and CDR2 FYNNEI. The V end lost 6 bases, the J end lost 4 bases, and 4 bases lay between the germline ends. Sequenced by immunoSEQ multiplex PCR; TCRdb stores in-frame clones only, minus some. The sample lists 70,000 to 95,000 clones, 80% to 95% occurring once. Sequences were derived from peripheral blood, sampled in the first trimester of pregnancy. V is TRBV2 and J is TRBJ2-7, with D hard to call. This receptor was taken from a female donor with multiple sclerosis, enrolled in a pregnancy study. The CDR3 reads CASSLYEQYF. The CDR3 coding sequence is TGTGCCAGCAGCCTATACGAGCAGTACTTC.